This T cell receptor (beta chain) was profiled in a study of cytomegalovirus exposure and HLA in healthy donors. Study-wide findings and caveats: In a later analysis, compared with equally common non-associated chains, HLA-associated beta chains were more expanded. Presence/absence analysis assumed near-uniform sequencing depth across donors.

The V segment lost 1 base and the J segment 4 bases; nucleotides outside the gene matches: 9. Germline CDR1 and CDR2: SGHRS and YFSETQ. The CDR3 totals 16 residues. As to this clone: Its antigen is as yet unknown.

Use of 60 Vbeta and 13 Jbeta primers characterized the PCR. In the original analysis: Among the unique TCR beta chains that a later analysis counted, about 85 million in all, 9.5 million to 11 million were shared. Here immunoSEQ multiplex PCR was the method, and the copy in TCRdb shows in-frame clones only, minus some. V and J calls and clone size are given by that table; D and trimming were obtained from the DNA. The sample includes about 130,000 clones, 81% of them seen just once. The sample taken for sequencing was PBMCs. The J gene is TRBJ1-1, the V gene TRBV5-1; TRBD1 matches 8 bases. The clonotype comes from a man between 18 and 29 years old in good health and CMV-seronegative. CDR3 DNA: TGCGCCAGCAGCTTGTTGCAGGGGGCCTTATCCACTGAAGCTTTCTTT. This gives the protein CASSLLQGALSTEAFF. Full variable domain (outside the CDR3, taken from reference TRBV5-1 and TRBJ1-1): KAGVTQTPRYLIKTRGQQVTLSCSPISGHRSVSWYQQTPGQGLQFLFEYFSETQRNKGNFPGRFSGRQFSNSRSEMNVSTLELGDSALYLCASSLLQGALSTEAFFGQGTRLTVV.